This is a list of T cell receptor beta chains from one sample in a study of blood T cell repertoires in COVID-19. Profiling relied on immunoSEQ multiplex PCR, and the TCRdb table lists in-frame clones only, not all of them. The profile shows some 100,000 clones, around 92% of them singletons. Sequencing was done on a sample of peripheral blood. All receptors derive from a woman in her sixties with active COVID-19. The conserved cysteine and the conserved F or W are not part of the CDR3 here. Fields, in order: V gene, D gene, J gene, CDR3 protein. A D gene is named only where the DNA matches it firmly.

>TRBV28|-|TRBJ1-6
ASSSPGLNNSPLH
>TRBV28|TRBD2|TRBJ2-2
ASSSGTSGGRELF
>TRBV27|-|TRBJ1-4
ASTPRSGEREKLF
>TRBV9|-|TRBJ2-7
ASSVSPGGLYEQY
>TRBV18|TRBD2|TRBJ2-5
ASSPTSGLAGETQY
>TRBV11-2|-|TRBJ2-2
ASSWVETNTGELF
>TRBV5-4|-|TRBJ2-7
ASTLESGGYEQY
>TRBV19|-|TRBJ2-1
ASRASGGSYNEQF
>TRBV5-1|TRBD2|TRBJ2-7
ASSSGTSGDSSYEQY
>TRBV6-5|-|TRBJ2-7
ASSPVTYEQY
>TRBV3-1/TRBV3-2|-|TRBJ2-7
ASSQADGTEQY
>TRBV12-2|-|TRBJ1-5
ASRWTGVQPQH
>TRBV3-1/TRBV3-2|TRBD2|TRBJ2-5
ASSPPRTSGGAQY
>TRBV11-3|TRBD1|TRBJ1-2
ASSSTPLRQGAGGYGYT
>TRBV7-9|-|TRBJ2-7
ASSTDRGIYEQY
>TRBV6-6|TRBD2|TRBJ2-5
ATTKREGAETQY
>TRBV19|TRBD1|TRBJ1-3
ASSITGGTGNTIY
>TRBV7-2|TRBD1|TRBJ2-1
ASSPQDRGSGQF
>TRBV5-4|-|TRBJ1-1
ASSLVDIEGTEAF
>TRBV6-2/TRBV6-3|-|TRBJ2-3
ASSPTSPWNTQY
>TRBV6-1|TRBD1|TRBJ1-2
ASSEAPGTGVGYT
>TRBV19|-|TRBJ1-6
ASSMSGVSYNSPLH
>TRBV18|TRBD2|TRBJ2-3
ASSPREGPTDTQY
>TRBV19|-|TRBJ1-1
ASSIDPSGTEAF
>TRBV7-3|TRBD1|TRBJ2-2
ASRPGQGNTGELF
>TRBV7-6|-|TRBJ2-2
AAASENTGELF
>TRBV29-1|TRBD2|TRBJ2-7
SVSISGASYEQY
>TRBV12-3/TRBV12-4|TRBD2|TRBJ2-7
ASTAWREGEQY
>TRBV6-2/TRBV6-3|TRBD2|TRBJ2-1
ASSVAGGPSYNEQF
>TRBV28|TRBD2|TRBJ2-7
ATAPRLAGATEQY
>TRBV30|TRBD2|TRBJ2-5
AWKLAGGPETQY
>TRBV19|-|TRBJ1-5
ASSPTGDQPQH
>TRBV5-1|-|TRBJ1-3
ASSPGISGNTIY
>TRBV5-5|-|TRBJ2-2
ASSRVGASGELF
>TRBV28|-|TRBJ2-4
ASRPTGNLAKNIQY
>TRBV3-1/TRBV3-2|-|TRBJ2-3
ASSQDLAGTQY
>TRBV4-2|-|TRBJ2-7
ASSQSGYEQY
>TRBV9|-|TRBJ2-5
ASRGAGQETQY
>TRBV6-6|-|TRBJ2-1
ASSYEHYNEQF
>TRBV5-1|TRBD1|TRBJ2-7
ASSLGPGQGQSEQY
>TRBV6-5|-|TRBJ2-7
ASSYSRQTGLYEQY
>TRBV6-5|-|TRBJ2-5
ASVRTFGETQY
>TRBV2|TRBD1|TRBJ1-1
ASFLDREAF
>TRBV6-6|-|TRBJ1-1
ASSSVQSEAF
>TRBV7-2|-|TRBJ1-1
ASSLNSLIREAF